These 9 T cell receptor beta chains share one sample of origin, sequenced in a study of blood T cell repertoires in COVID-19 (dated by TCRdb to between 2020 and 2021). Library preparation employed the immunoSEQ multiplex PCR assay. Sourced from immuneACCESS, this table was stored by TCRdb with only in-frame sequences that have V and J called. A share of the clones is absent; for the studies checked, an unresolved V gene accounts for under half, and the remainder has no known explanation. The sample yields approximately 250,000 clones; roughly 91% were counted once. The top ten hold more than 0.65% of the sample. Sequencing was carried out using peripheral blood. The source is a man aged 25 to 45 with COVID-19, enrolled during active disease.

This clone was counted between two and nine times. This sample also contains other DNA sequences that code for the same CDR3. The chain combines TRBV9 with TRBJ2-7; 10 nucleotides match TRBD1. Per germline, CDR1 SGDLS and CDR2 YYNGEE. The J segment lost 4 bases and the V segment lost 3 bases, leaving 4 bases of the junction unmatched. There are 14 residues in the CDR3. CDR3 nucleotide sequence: TGTGCCAGCAGCGCCCCGGGACAGGGGTACGAGCAGTACTTC. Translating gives CASSAPGQGYEQYF.

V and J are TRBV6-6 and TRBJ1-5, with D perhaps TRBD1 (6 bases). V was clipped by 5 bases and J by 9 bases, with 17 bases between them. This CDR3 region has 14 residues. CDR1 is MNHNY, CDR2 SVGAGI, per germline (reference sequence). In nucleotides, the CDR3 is TGTGCCAGCAGTCTGTCGGGGGGGCGGGGGCCCCAGCATTTT. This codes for CASSLSGGRGPQHF.

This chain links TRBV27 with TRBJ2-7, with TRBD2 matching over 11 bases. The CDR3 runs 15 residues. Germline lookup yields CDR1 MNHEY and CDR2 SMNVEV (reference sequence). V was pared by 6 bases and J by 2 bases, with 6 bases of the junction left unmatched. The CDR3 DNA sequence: TGTGCCAGCAGCACTGGACTAGCGGGTACCTACGAGCAGTACTTC. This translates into CASSTGLAGTYEQYF.

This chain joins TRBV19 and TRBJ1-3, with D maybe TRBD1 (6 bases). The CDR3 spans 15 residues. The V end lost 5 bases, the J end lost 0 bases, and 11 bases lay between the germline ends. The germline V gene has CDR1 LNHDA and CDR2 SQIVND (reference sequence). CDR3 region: CASSSPDSSGNTIYF. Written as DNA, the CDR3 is TGTGCCAGTAGTTCCCCGGACAGCTCTGGAAACACCATATATTTT.

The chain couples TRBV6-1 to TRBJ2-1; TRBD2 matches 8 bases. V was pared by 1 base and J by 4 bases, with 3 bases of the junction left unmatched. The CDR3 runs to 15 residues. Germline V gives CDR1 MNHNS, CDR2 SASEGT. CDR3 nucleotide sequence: TGTGCCAGCAGTGAAGTCGGGGGGGCATACAATGAGCAGTTCTTC. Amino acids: CASSEVGGAYNEQFF.

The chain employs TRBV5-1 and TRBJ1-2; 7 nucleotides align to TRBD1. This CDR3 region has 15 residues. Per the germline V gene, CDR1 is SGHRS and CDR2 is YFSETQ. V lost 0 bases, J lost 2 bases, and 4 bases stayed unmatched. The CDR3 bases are TGCGCCAGCAGCTTGGAGACAGGGCGCAACTATGGCTACACCTTC. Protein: CASSLETGRNYGYTF.

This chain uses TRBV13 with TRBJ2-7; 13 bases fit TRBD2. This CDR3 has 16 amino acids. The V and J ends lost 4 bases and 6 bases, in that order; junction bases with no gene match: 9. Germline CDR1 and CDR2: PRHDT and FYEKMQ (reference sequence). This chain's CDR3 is CASSWTSGGDLGEQYF. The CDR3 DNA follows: TGTGCCAGCAGCTGGACTAGCGGGGGAGACCTCGGCGAGCAGTACTTC.

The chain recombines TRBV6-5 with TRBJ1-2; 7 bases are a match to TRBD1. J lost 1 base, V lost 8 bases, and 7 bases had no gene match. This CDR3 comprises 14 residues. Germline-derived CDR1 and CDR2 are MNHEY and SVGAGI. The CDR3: CASVGAGGNYGYTF. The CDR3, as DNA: TGTGCCAGCGTAGGGGCAGGGGGTAACTATGGCTACACCTTC.

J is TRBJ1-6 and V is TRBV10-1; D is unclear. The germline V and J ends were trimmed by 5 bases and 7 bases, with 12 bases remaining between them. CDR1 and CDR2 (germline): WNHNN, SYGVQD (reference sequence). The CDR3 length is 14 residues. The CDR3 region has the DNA TGCGCCAGCAGTCCCGGGAGCTTGAATTCACCCCTCCACTTT. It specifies CASSPGSLNSPLHF.